Below are 24 T cell receptor beta chains sequenced from a single sample in a study of blood T cell repertoires in COVID-19. Measured with immunoSEQ multiplex PCR; TCRdb has only the in-frame clones, and not every one. The table lists around 120,000 clones, around 90% of them singletons. The sequenced sample consisted of peripheral blood. These receptors were collected from a woman aged 55 to 70 with COVID-19, enrolled during active disease.

V and J are TRBV27 and TRBJ1-2; the D gene is possibly TRBD1 (6 bases). V lost 5 bases and J 2 bases, leaving 9 bases between the germline ends. The CDR3 has 13 amino acids. CDR1 and CDR2 from the germline V gene are MNHEY and SMNVEV (reference sequence). The CDR3 DNA sequence: TGTGCCAGCAGTATAACAGGGAACTATGGCTACACCTTC. Its translation is CASSITGNYGYTF.

V and J are TRBV6-1 and TRBJ1-5, with TRBD1 matching over 12 bases. Looked up from germline, CDR1 is MNHNS and CDR2 is SASEGT. V trimming: 4 bases; J trimming: 5 bases; junction bases outside the gene matches: 15. The CDR3 has 19 amino acids. The chain's CDR3 is CASSALPGTGGAEDQPQHF. The DNA for the CDR3 is TGTGCCAGCAGTGCACTCCCCGGGACAGGGGGCGCGGAAGATCAGCCCCAGCATTTT.

V is TRBV5-6 and J is TRBJ1-1; maybe TRBD1 (6 bases). V was cut by 0 bases and J by 5 bases, with 8 bases left in between. From germline, CDR1 is SGHDT and CDR2 YYEEEE. This CDR3 comprises 13 residues. The DNA for the CDR3 is TGTGCCAGCAGCTTGGGGGGGCTAACTGAAGCTTTCTTT. Translated: CASSLGGLTEAFF. The whole variable domain, remainder taken from reference TRBV5-6 and TRBJ1-1, is DAGVTQSPTHLIKTRGQQVTLRCSPKSGHDTVSWYQQALGQGPQFIFQYYEEEERQRGNFPDRFSGHQFPNYSSELNVNALLLGDSALYLCASSLGGLTEAFFGQGTRLTVV.

The V call is TRBV12-3 or TRBV12-4, the J call TRBJ2-7, with TRBD1 as a possible D gene (5 bases). This CDR3 spans 13 amino acids. The germline V and J ends were trimmed by 4 bases and 3 bases, with 10 bases remaining between them. CDR3 in amino acids: CASSSPGNYEQYF. In DNA form, the CDR3 reads TGTGCCAGCAGTTCCCCAGGGAACTACGAGCAGTACTTC.

This chain links TRBV5-1 with TRBJ1-2; possibly TRBD1 for D (6 bases). The germline V and J ends were trimmed by 4 bases and 6 bases, with 16 bases remaining between them. Germline V lookup: CDR1 SGHRS, CDR2 YFSETQ. This CDR3 has 14 amino acids. Here the CDR3 reads CASSPRDTEDGYTF. The CDR3 DNA sequence: TGCGCCAGCAGCCCTCGGGACACGGAGGATGGCTACACCTTC. The variable domain in full, completed from reference TRBV5-1 and TRBJ1-2, reads KAGVTQTPRYLIKTRGQQVTLSCSPISGHRSVSWYQQTPGQGLQFLFEYFSETQRNKGNFPGRFSGRQFSNSRSEMNVSTLELGDSALYLCASSPRDTEDGYTFGSGTRLTVV.

The chain recombines TRBV3-1 (or the pseudogene TRBV3-2) with TRBJ1-1; 7 bases line up with TRBD1. The germline V gene encodes CDR1 LGHDT and CDR2 YNNKEL (reference sequence). This CDR3 spans 13 amino acids. The trim removed 4 bases at V and 5 bases at J, leaving 4 bases unmatched. The CDR3: CASSPTGWTEAFF. The DNA for the CDR3 is TGTGCCAGCAGCCCGACAGGGTGGACTGAAGCTTTCTTT.

This clone was found once. The DNA of the CDR3 is TGTGCCAGCATCGACAGGGGTGGAGGACCCGGGGAGCTGTTTTTT. Protein product: CASIDRGGGPGELFF. V gene TRBV7-2 combines with J gene TRBJ2-2; 8 positions agree with TRBD1. V trimming: 7 bases; J trimming: 6 bases; junction bases outside the gene matches: 10. The CDR3 spans 15 residues. From germline, CDR1 is SGHTA and CDR2 FQGNSA.

The rearrangement links TRBV18 to TRBJ2-1; TRBD1 matches at 7 bases. Germline lookup yields CDR1 KGHSH and CDR2 LQKENI. This CDR3 region has 13 residues. Trimming at V came to 3 bases and at J to 7 bases, leaving 3 bases not matched to a gene. Written as DNA, the CDR3 is TGTGCCAGCTCACCCGACAGGGCTAATGAGCAGTTCTTC. Residues: CASSPDRANEQFF.

V is TRBV6-2 or TRBV6-3 and J is TRBJ2-3, with 7 bases identical to TRBD1. With V trimmed by 8 bases and J by 2 bases, 10 bases remained unmatched. CDR3 size: 15 residues. Germline CDR1 is MNHEY and CDR2 is SVGEGT. DNA for the CDR3: TGTGCCAGCGGCCCCGGGGACAGATACACAGATACGCAGTATTTT. Translated: CASGPGDRYTDTQYF.

The rearrangement uses TRBV20-1 and TRBJ2-7; D possibly corresponds to TRBD1 (6 bases). This CDR3 has 13 residues. Trimming removed 3 bases at V and 5 bases at J, with 14 bases between. Germline V gene sequence: CDR1 DFQATT, CDR2 SNEGSKA (reference sequence). The CDR3 DNA follows: TGCAGTGCTAGTTCGACAGGCCCCAACGAGCAGTACTTC. Translating it yields CSASSTGPNEQYF.

The gene calls are TRBV19 and TRBJ1-4; D gene unclear. CDR3 size: 15 residues. CDR1 and CDR2 from the germline V gene are LNHDA and SQIVND (reference sequence). V shed 4 bases and J shed 5 bases, with 14 bases lying between them. The CDR3 nucleotides are TGTGCCAGTAGTACTGGAGGCGCTAACAATGAAAAACTGTTTTTT. It codes for CASSTGGANNEKLFF.

The genes are TRBV30 and TRBJ1-2, with 7 bases that match TRBD1. The germline V gene has CDR1 GTSNPN and CDR2 SVGIG (reference sequence). The J segment lost 9 bases and the V segment lost 0 bases, leaving 4 bases of the junction unmatched. The CDR3 covers 12 residues. In nucleotides, the CDR3 is TGTGCCTGGAGTGTCTCCAGGGGGAGCTACACCTTC. It is translated as CAWSVSRGSYTF.

The chain is built from TRBV5-1 and TRBJ2-5, with TRBD2 identical over 10 bases. Germline values: CDR1 SGHRS, CDR2 YFSETQ. CDR3 length: 13 amino acids. V lost 0 bases, J lost 12 bases, and 5 bases stayed unmatched. CDR3 sequence (DNA): TGCGCCAGCAGCTTGGAAGCGGGGGGGCCGAAGTACTTC. Translating it yields CASSLEAGGPKYF.

The V call is TRBV5-8, the J call TRBJ2-7; no reliable D call. V lost 5 bases and J 2 bases, leaving 14 bases between the germline ends. Per germline, CDR1 SGHTS and CDR2 YDEGEE. This CDR3 has 14 residues. CDR3 nucleotides: TGTGCCAGCAGTTTGATTTTACAACCCTACGAGCAGTACTTC. Amino acid sequence: CASSLILQPYEQYF.

This chain uses TRBV19 with TRBJ2-1; TRBD2 matches 8 bases. The CDR3 sequence is 15 residues long. The V gene's germline CDR1 is LNHDA and CDR2 SQIVND (reference sequence). The junction had 3 bases not matched to a gene; V was cut back by 1 base and J by 4 bases. CDR3 region: CASSIAGGGYNEQFF. The CDR3 DNA sequence: TGTGCCAGTAGTATAGCCGGCGGGGGGTACAATGAGCAGTTCTTC.

The V and J genes are TRBV11-2 and TRBJ1-5; 7 positions match TRBD1. The CDR3 runs to 13 residues. Germline CDR1 reads SGHAT; CDR2 reads FQNNGV. V trimming: 5 bases; J trimming: 10 bases; junction bases outside the gene matches: 8. CDR3: CASSPGGTEPQHF. The CDR3 DNA reads as TGTGCCAGCAGCCCGGGGGGGACAGAACCCCAGCATTTT.

The gene calls are TRBV5-6 and TRBJ1-1; D not resolved. Per the germline V gene, CDR1 is SGHDT and CDR2 is YYEEEE. V was pared by 2 bases and J by 4 bases, with 9 bases between. This CDR3 contains 13 residues. The CDR3 loop reads CASSFTAPTEAFF. CDR3 bases: TGTGCCAGCAGCTTTACAGCACCCACTGAAGCTTTCTTT. Complete variable domain (other parts from reference TRBV5-6 and TRBJ1-1): DAGVTQSPTHLIKTRGQQVTLRCSPKSGHDTVSWYQQALGQGPQFIFQYYEEEERQRGNFPDRFSGHQFPNYSSELNVNALLLGDSALYLCASSFTAPTEAFFGQGTRLTVV.

The rearrangement links TRBV6-2 or TRBV6-3 to TRBJ1-5; no definite D call. Germline assignment: CDR1 MNHEY and CDR2 SVGEGT. Between the trimmed V and J ends, which lost 0 bases and 3 bases, there was a span of 9 bases. CDR3 length: 15 amino acids. CDR3 sequence (DNA): TGTGCCAGCAGTTACTCTTTCGGGGACAATCAGCCCCAGCATTTT. Protein sequence: CASSYSFGDNQPQHF.

V and J are TRBV19 and TRBJ1-2; 7 bases agree with TRBD1. Trimming removed 1 base from V and 4 bases from J; junction bases left unmatched: 6. The CDR3 totals 15 residues. CDR1 is LNHDA and CDR2 is SQIVND in the germline V gene (reference sequence). CDR3 in amino acids: CASSIGKGQVYGYTF. Written as DNA, the CDR3 is TGTGCCAGTAGTATAGGTAAAGGACAGGTCTATGGCTACACCTTC.

V is TRBV12-5 and J is TRBJ1-1, with D unclear. Germline CDR1 is LGHNT and CDR2 is FRNRAP. V was cut by 3 bases and J by 3 bases, with 11 bases left in between. There are 14 residues in the CDR3. The CDR3 bases are TGTGCTAGTGGTTTTTCCTCAGTGTACACTGAAGCTTTCTTT. Amino acid sequence: CASGFSSVYTEAFF. Full variable domain (remainder filled in from reference TRBV12-5 and TRBJ1-1): DARVTQTPRHKVTEMGQEVTMRCQPILGHNTVFWYRQTMMQGLELLAYFRNRAPLDDSGMPKDRFSAEMPDATLATLKIQPSEPRDSAVYFCASGFSSVYTEAFFGQGTRLTVV.

The CDR3 region is CASSLPGQGSLYGYTF. The CDR3 DNA follows: TGTGCCAGCAGCCTGCCGGGACAGGGGAGTCTCTATGGCTACACCTTC. This chain uses TRBV4-2 with TRBJ1-2; 10 bases are shared with TRBD1. CDR3 length equals 16 residues. Trimming at V came to 4 bases and at J to 4 bases, leaving 9 bases not matched to a gene. Germline V gives CDR1 LGHNA, CDR2 YNFKEQ.

The chain links TRBV6-6 to TRBJ1-1, with TRBD1 as a possible D gene (5 bases). Trimming shortened V by 5 bases and J by 6 bases, and 25 bases separated the two germline ends. CDR3 length: 17 residues. The germline gives CDR1 MNHNY, CDR2 SVGAGI (reference sequence). CDR3 amino acids: CASSRVRRALNGPEAFF. The CDR3 nucleotides read TGTGCCAGCAGTCGGGTACGCAGGGCCCTCAACGGCCCTGAAGCTTTCTTT.

This chain links TRBV6-5 with TRBJ2-3, with 10 nucleotides matching TRBD2. This CDR3 has 15 amino acids. Germline V lookup: CDR1 MNHEY, CDR2 SVGAGI. The ends lost 6 bases at V and 1 base at J; junction bases unmatched: 4. The CDR3 sequence is CASRAGTSGTDTQYF. CDR3 DNA sequence: TGTGCCAGCAGGGCGGGGACTAGCGGCACAGATACGCAGTATTTT.

The chain couples TRBV7-8 to TRBJ1-2; 7 bases map to TRBD1. Trimming cost V 4 bases and J 5 bases; bases outside gene matches: 7. The CDR3 is 14 residues long. CDR1 and CDR2 (germline): SGHVS, FQNEAQ. CDR3 nucleotides: TGTGCCAGCAGCTCCGACAGGGCAGGATATGGCTACACCTTC. Amino acid sequence: CASSSDRAGYGYTF.